The 31 T cell receptor beta chains below were found in one sample sequenced in a study of T cell changes during pregnancy in multiple sclerosis. Only in-frame clones appear in the TCRdb table, and some are missing; sequencing was by immunoSEQ multiplex PCR. The data show approximately 50,000 clones, more than 85% seen once. The starting material was CD4+ T cells from peripheral blood mononuclear cells, obtained after pregnancy. The receptor set was obtained from a female donor with multiple sclerosis, enrolled in a pregnancy study.

The CDR3 DNA reads as TGTGCCAGTAGTCCACAGACCGGGACAGGGGGAGAGACCCAGTACTTC. Translating it yields CASSPQTGTGGETQYF. This sequence joins TRBV19 and TRBJ2-5; TRBD1 matches 11 bases. The germline V gene has CDR1 LNHDA and CDR2 SQIVND (reference sequence). This CDR3 comprises 16 residues. Losses at the gene ends were 5 bases for V and 4 bases for J; bases not matched to a gene: 9.

V is TRBV5-4 and J is TRBJ2-7, with 11 bases lining up with TRBD2. V was clipped by 2 bases and J by 2 bases; unmatched bases: 9. The germline CDR1 and CDR2 sequences are SGHNT and YYREEE (reference sequence). The CDR3 is 17 residues long. In nucleotides, the CDR3 is TGTGCCAGCAGCTTAACGAGACTAGCGGGATCGGCCTACGAGCAGTACTTC. Encoded protein: CASSLTRLAGSAYEQYF. Combining the CDR3 with reference TRBV5-4 and TRBJ2-7 gives the whole variable domain ETGVTQSPTHLIKTRGQQVTLRCSSQSGHNTVSWYQQALGQGPQFIFQYYREEENGRGNFPPRFSGLQFPNYSSELNVNALELDDSALYLCASSLTRLAGSAYEQYFGPGTRLTVT.

This clone was counted between two and nine times. V and J are TRBV11-1 and TRBJ1-2; tentatively, D is TRBD1 (5 bases). Trimming left V 4 bases short and J 3 bases short, with 18 bases between. The CDR3 has 16 amino acids. Germline V gene lookup returns CDR1 SGHAT and CDR2 FQDESV (reference sequence). DNA for the CDR3: TGTGCCAGCAGCTCCCGGATGAGTCAGGGTGACTATGGCTACACCTTC. Translating gives CASSSRMSQGDYGYTF.

The chain joins TRBV5-1 to TRBJ1-1; 8 nucleotides line up with TRBD1. The V segment lost 4 bases and the J segment 4 bases; nucleotides outside the gene matches: 9. The CDR3 has 15 residues. Germline V gene sequence: CDR1 SGHRS, CDR2 YFSETQ. For the CDR3, the DNA is TGCGCCAGCAGCCAGGACAGGGCGCTGAGCACTGAAGCTTTCTTT. It translates to CASSQDRALSTEAFF.

The CDR3 region is CASSSRTGWGTGELFF. The CDR3 nucleotides read TGTGCCAGCAGCTCGAGGACAGGCTGGGGCACCGGGGAGCTGTTTTTT. The V and J genes are TRBV13 and TRBJ2-2; 7 bases agree with TRBD1. After removal of 4 bases from V and 4 bases from J, the junction contained 9 bases not matched to a gene. The CDR3 consists of 16 residues. Germline CDR1 reads PRHDT; CDR2 reads FYEKMQ (reference sequence).

The chain couples TRBV19 to TRBJ1-2, with a weak D call TRBD1 (5 bases). Deletions cut 1 base from V and 5 bases from J, with 8 bases between. Germline V gene sequence: CDR1 LNHDA, CDR2 SQIVND (reference sequence). This CDR3 is built from 13 residues. This CDR3 is CASSIGQYYGYTF. The CDR3 region has the DNA TGTGCCAGTAGTATAGGACAGTATTATGGCTACACCTTC.

The J gene is TRBJ2-6, the V gene TRBV6-1, with D possibly TRBD2 on 6 matching bases. V lost 3 bases to trimming and J lost 9 bases, with 15 bases between them. The CDR3 is 15 residues long. Germline CDR1 is MNHNS and CDR2 is SASEGT. CDR3: CASSETLGGINVLTF. As DNA, the CDR3 is TGTGCCAGCAGTGAGACCCTCGGCGGGATCAACGTCCTGACTTTC.

V and J are TRBV29-1 and TRBJ1-1; D is possibly TRBD1 (6 bases). There are 13 residues in the CDR3. The V gene lost 5 bases and the J gene lost 0 bases, with 10 bases spanning the gap. Looked up from germline, CDR1 is SQVTM and CDR2 is ANQGSEA. In DNA, the CDR3 is TGCAGCGTTAGGGGGATTCTGAACACTGAAGCTTTCTTT. Protein product: CSVRGILNTEAFF.

The chain employs TRBV11-2 and TRBJ2-7; tentatively, D is TRBD1 (5 bases). Germline values: CDR1 SGHAT, CDR2 FQNNGV. CDR3 length equals 14 residues. V was clipped by 0 bases and J by 3 bases, with 9 bases between them. The CDR3 protein is CASSLDPTGYEQYF. CDR3 bases: TGTGCCAGCAGCTTAGATCCCACAGGCTACGAGCAGTACTTC.

The V gene is TRBV30, the J gene TRBJ2-3; 8 bases fit TRBD2. This CDR3 is 15 amino acids long. After removal of 3 bases from V and 5 bases from J, the junction contained 10 bases not matched to a gene. CDR1 and CDR2 (germline): GTSNPN, SVGIG (reference sequence). The CDR3 bases are TGTGCCTGGAGAGGCAGGCTAGCGGGCCGAGATACGCAGTATTTT. Encoded protein: CAWRGRLAGRDTQYF.

V gene TRBV4-1 combines with J gene TRBJ2-5, with a tentative D call TRBD1 (6 bases). Looked up from germline, CDR1 is MGHRA and CDR2 is YSYEKL. The V end was cut by 0 bases, the J end by 2 bases, with 10 bases between. The CDR3 loop spans 15 amino acids. CDR3: CASSQERQAQETQYF. CDR3 nucleotides: TGCGCCAGCAGCCAAGAACGACAGGCTCAAGAGACCCAGTACTTC.

The rearrangement uses TRBV6-6 and TRBJ1-2; possibly TRBD1 for D (5 bases). V was pared by 0 bases and J by 5 bases, with 13 bases between. Germline loops: CDR1 MNHNY, CDR2 SVGAGI (reference sequence). This CDR3 has 15 residues. The CDR3 loop is CASSYSPGMGYGYTF. Written as DNA, the CDR3 is TGTGCCAGCAGTTACTCTCCAGGGATGGGGTATGGCTACACCTTC.

The rearrangement joins TRBV9 to TRBJ2-7, with TRBD2 matching over 7 bases. Germline values: CDR1 SGDLS, CDR2 YYNGEE. The CDR3 extends over 15 amino acids. V was clipped by 0 bases and J by 5 bases; unmatched bases: 8. The CDR3 nucleotides read TGTGCCAGCAGCGTAGGAGGTAGCGGGTACGACGAGCAGTACTTC. The encoded protein is CASSVGGSGYDEQYF.

The chain carries TRBV28 and TRBJ1-1, with D possibly matching TRBD1 (6 bases). This CDR3 is 13 amino acids long. Trimming stripped 6 bases from V and 1 base from J, with 9 bases between. Germline assignment: CDR1 MDHEN and CDR2 SYDVKM. CDR3 sequence reads: CASRRQENTEAFF. Written as DNA, the CDR3 is TGTGCCAGCAGGAGACAGGAGAACACTGAAGCTTTCTTT.

The chain joins TRBV7-9 to TRBJ1-2; D is uncertain. This CDR3 is 12 amino acids long. Germline V gives CDR1 SEHNR, CDR2 FQNEAQ (reference sequence). The ends were cut back, 6 bases at V and 7 bases at J, with 12 bases in the middle. This CDR3 is CASSIGEGGYTF. The CDR3 bases are TGTGCCAGCAGTATTGGGGAGGGTGGCTACACCTTC.

In its sample, this clone was seen once. The chain uses TRBV7-8 and TRBJ1-1; 11 positions agree with TRBD1. V shed 5 bases and J 1 base; nucleotides not matched to a gene: 9. The CDR3 covers 17 residues. Per the germline V gene, CDR1 is SGHVS and CDR2 is FQNEAQ. CDR3 coding DNA: TGTGCCAGCAGCGTCCGGGACAGGGGGATCCGGAACACTGAAGCTTTCTTT. This codes for CASSVRDRGIRNTEAFF.

This chain links TRBV19 with TRBJ1-2; TRBD1 agrees at 8 bases. The CDR3 totals 14 residues. With 9 bases clipped from V and 4 bases from J, the junction kept 10 bases outside the gene matches. Germline V gives CDR1 LNHDA, CDR2 SQIVND (reference sequence). The CDR3 reads CASSRQGSSYGYTF. DNA for the CDR3: TGTGCCAGCTCTCGACAGGGGAGTTCCTATGGCTACACCTTC.

This clone showed up just once. The rearrangement joins TRBV19 to TRBJ2-2, with 11 bases lining up with TRBD2. Germline CDR1 reads LNHDA; CDR2 reads SQIVND (reference sequence). Trimming cost V 6 bases and J 7 bases; bases outside gene matches: 10. This CDR3 has 16 amino acids. CDR3 nucleotide sequence: TGTGCCAGTAGCGGGCTAGCGGGAGGCAGGCACGGGGAGCTGTTTTTT. The encoded protein is CASSGLAGGRHGELFF.

The chain is built from TRBV5-1 and TRBJ2-3; TRBD1 is a possible D gene (6 bases). V was cut by 4 bases and J by 0 bases, with 15 bases left in between. CDR1 SGHRS and CDR2 YFSETQ come from the germline V gene. This CDR3 is built from 16 residues. CDR3 residues: CASSPRRTASTDTQYF. In DNA form, the CDR3 reads TGCGCCAGCAGCCCCCGACGGACAGCAAGCACAGATACGCAGTATTTT.

The CDR3 nucleotides read TGTGCCAGCTCACCAAACGGGGGGAAGGATGAAAAACTGTTTTTT. It translates to CASSPNGGKDEKLFF. The chain is built from TRBV18 and TRBJ1-4; possibly TRBD1 for D (5 bases). Trimming left V 2 bases short and J 6 bases short, with 13 bases between. Germline CDR1 reads KGHSH; CDR2 reads LQKENI. The CDR3 is made up of 15 amino acids.

The V and J genes are TRBV30 and TRBJ2-6; a possible D gene is TRBD1 (5 bases). The germline V gene encodes CDR1 GTSNPN and CDR2 SVGIG (reference sequence). V lost 0 bases and J 4 bases, leaving 10 bases between the germline ends. This CDR3 comprises 15 residues. Here the CDR3 reads CAWSVPGLGANVLTF. In nucleotides, the CDR3 is TGTGCCTGGAGTGTACCAGGGTTGGGGGCCAACGTCCTGACTTTC.

J is TRBJ2-7 and V is TRBV27; D possibly corresponds to TRBD1 (6 bases). The CDR3 is 18 residues long. Trimming took 4 bases from V and 4 from J, leaving 26 bases between them. Looked up from germline, CDR1 is MNHEY and CDR2 is SMNVEV (reference sequence). The CDR3 protein is CASSSFLWTDSTIYEQYF. Here the CDR3 DNA reads TGTGCCAGCAGTTCGTTCCTCTGGACAGACTCGACAATTTACGAGCAGTACTTC.

The chain employs TRBV5-8 and TRBJ2-3, with a weak D call TRBD1 (6 bases). Trimming removed 2 bases from V and 4 bases from J, with 11 bases in between. The germline V gene encodes CDR1 SGHTS and CDR2 YDEGEE. The CDR3 totals 14 residues. This CDR3 is CASSFRTVADTQYF. The CDR3 DNA sequence: TGTGCCAGCAGCTTTCGGACAGTGGCAGATACGCAGTATTTT.

CDR3 region: CASSTTGDEQFF. DNA of the CDR3: TGTGCCAGCTCGACTACAGGGGACGAGCAGTTCTTC. V is TRBV18 and J is TRBJ2-1; TRBD1 agrees at 7 bases. The CDR3 consists of 12 residues. From germline, CDR1 is KGHSH and CDR2 LQKENI. The trim removed 6 bases at V and 10 bases at J, leaving 6 bases unmatched.

The chain couples TRBV2 to TRBJ1-1; 10 nucleotides match TRBD1. In germline, CDR1 is SNHLY, CDR2 FYNNEI. The ends lost 8 bases at V and 6 bases at J; junction bases unmatched: 6. The CDR3 covers 13 residues. DNA for the CDR3: TGTGCCAGCTTAAGACAGGGGGCCGCTGAAGCTTTCTTT. Translating gives CASLRQGAAEAFF.

The V call is TRBV19, the J call TRBJ1-5, with a tentative D call TRBD1 (6 bases). This CDR3 is 13 amino acids long. In germline, CDR1 is LNHDA, CDR2 SQIVND (reference sequence). V dropped 6 bases and J dropped 9 bases, with 15 bases sitting between them. The CDR3 region is CASSPQGSGPQHF. The CDR3 DNA reads TGTGCCAGTAGCCCACAGGGTTCTGGGCCCCAGCATTTT.

V usage is TRBV19 and J usage is TRBJ1-2; D call uncertain. Germline CDR1 LNHDA, CDR2 SQIVND (reference sequence). Trimming took 4 bases from V and 8 from J, leaving 11 bases between them. The CDR3 sequence is 12 residues long. The CDR3 DNA sequence: TGTGCCAGTAGTAGATTTCGGTCGGGCTACACCTTC. It translates to CASSRFRSGYTF.

The chain couples TRBV5-1 to TRBJ2-3, with TRBD2 matching over 12 bases. Germline V gene lookup returns CDR1 SGHRS and CDR2 YFSETQ. This CDR3 comprises 16 residues. Trimming removed 0 bases from V and 2 bases from J; junction bases left unmatched: 1. The chain's CDR3 is CASSLGTSGTTDTQYF. CDR3 DNA: TGCGCCAGCAGCTTGGGGACTAGCGGGACCACAGATACGCAGTATTTT.

The sample holds one count of this clone. The CDR3 nucleotides read TGTGCCAGCAGTGAGGGGGGGGGAGGCATTCAGCCCCAGCATTTT. Translated: CASSEGGGGIQPQHF. The rearrangement links TRBV2 to TRBJ1-5; tentatively, D is TRBD1 (5 bases). Germline lookup yields CDR1 SNHLY and CDR2 FYNNEI. The CDR3 runs to 15 residues. The V end lost 3 bases, the J end lost 6 bases, and 15 bases lay between the germline ends.

The chain is built from TRBV9 and TRBJ2-1, with 9 positions matching TRBD2. With 0 bases clipped from V and 3 bases from J, the junction kept 10 bases outside the gene matches. Germline V gene lookup returns CDR1 SGDLS and CDR2 YYNGEE. The CDR3 is made up of 18 amino acids. The CDR3 loop reads CASSVDAGGPGGYNEQFF. In nucleotides, the CDR3 is TGTGCCAGCAGCGTAGATGCGGGAGGGCCTGGTGGCTACAATGAGCAGTTCTTC. The full variable domain, its missing parts supplied by reference TRBV9 and TRBJ2-1, is DSGVTQTPKHLITATGQRVTLRCSPRSGDLSVYWYQQSLDQGLQFLIQYYNGEERAKGNILERFSAQQFPDLHSELNLSSLELGDSALYFCASSVDAGGPGGYNEQFFGPGTRLTVL.

The chain links TRBV30 to TRBJ2-3; TRBD2 agrees at 16 bases. Germline CDR1 GTSNPN, CDR2 SVGIG (reference sequence). The CDR3 spans 16 residues. J lost 4 bases, V lost 5 bases, and 6 bases had no gene match. The chain's CDR3 is CAWELGLAGGPDTQYF. CDR3 coding DNA: TGTGCCTGGGAGTTGGGACTAGCGGGAGGGCCAGATACGCAGTATTTT.